This T cell receptor beta chain was retrieved from a study of cytomegalovirus exposure and HLA in healthy donors (dated by TCRdb to the late 2010s). Describing the broader study: According to an earlier analysis of 550 to 750 of the donors, roughly 180 million T cells yielded some 120 million unique TCR beta sequences and about 300 Gb of sequence data. About 300 gigabases of sequencing data and tens of millions of unique TCR sequences were included in an early release covering roughly 600 HLA-typed donors. Among the roughly 400 genotyped donors, 81% belonged to the genetic ancestry cluster associated with self-reported Caucasian donors. The study was designed to test whether signatures of past pathogen exposure could be identified by cataloging public T cell receptors. The study used immunosequencing to profile the T cell repertoires of 600 to 850 subjects and linked those repertoires to cytomegalovirus serostatus. A separate validation cohort of about 110 different subjects was used in addition to the 666-subject first cohort. The study combined high-throughput TCR immunosequencing, statistical association of individual TCRs with disease status, and machine learning to predict cytomegalovirus infection status. To study patterns of TCR occurrence, a later analysis re-analyzed previously published TCR beta repertoires from 666 donors and added high-resolution HLA genotyping. The later analysis used no new phenotypic data to find candidate immune exposures, relying instead on TCR beta sequences and their occurrence across donors. To decide whether each TCR beta V gene segment behaved as functional or pseudogenic, an earlier analysis of some 600 of the donors relied on high-throughput TCR beta sequencing. Alongside the repertoire data, information on donor age, sex, ethnicity and CMV serostatus was compiled. A later genetic analysis took genome-wide SNP genotypes for about 55% of the 666 donors and used that subset as a discovery cohort. Every repertoire in the discovery cohort had been generated on one and the same sequencing platform. Both class I and class II loci were covered by HLA typing, at four-digit resolution. The number of donors typed differed by locus, with 629-630 for A, B, C, DRB1 and DQB1, about 500 for DQA1, about 610 for DPA1, and approximately 470 for DPB1. A few DR-DQ haplotypes were handled as single units for association and clustering because linkage in the cohort was strong. Among about 360 genotyped donors of the cohort, an average of 235,054 unique TCR beta nucleotide sequences were sequenced per donor, roughly 20% of them non-productive.

Libraries came from the immunoSEQ multiplex PCR assay. A mixture of 60 forward primers for TCR Vbeta segments and 13 reverse primers for TCR Jbeta segments was used in the multiplex PCR. Amplification of the CDR3 region of rearranged TCR beta genes was performed with a multiplex PCR assay on genomic DNA. Amplified TCR beta libraries were sequenced as 87-base-pair reads on the Illumina HiSeq System. The source study handled its data this way. A later analysis tallied tens of millions of unique TCR beta chains across the approximately 670 repertoires, and about 10 million of those chains were shared by two or more donors. Raw reads were error-corrected and collapsed into unique sequences by a nearest-neighbor algorithm in which closely related sequences were merged to remove PCR and sequencing errors. Alignment of CDR3 sequences to IMGT reference sequences was used to assign V, D and J gene segments. For a sequence to be retained, a match of at least six nucleotides to both a V gene segment and a J gene segment was required. Rearrangements were called productive when the CDR3 lacked stop codons and stayed in frame with V and J; all others were non-productive. CDR3 was defined by IMGT convention, running from the second conserved V-encoded cysteine to the conserved J-encoded phenylalanine. Sequences without an unambiguous match to a single V gene segment were excluded from the earlier analysis of a few hundred of the donors. An earlier analysis of some 500 of the donors classified V segments as functional when productive rearrangements were above 56.7% and as segregating when the standard deviation between donors was above 5%. A statistical classification framework was built to diagnose cytomegalovirus status from the catalog of TCR beta chain sequences. In a later analysis, TCR nucleotide sequences were compared against IMGT/GENE-DB human TR gene sequences so that V and J genes could be assigned. A later analysis assigned CDR3 sequences and most-parsimonious VDJ recombination scenarios with the TCRdist pipeline. A later analysis defined each TCR beta chain by its CDR3 amino acid sequence plus V-gene family, and excluded reads lacking a unique V-gene family. A later analysis removed 550 to 700 highly shared, low-generation-probability nucleotide sequences to deal with suspected cross-contamination and a sequencing artifact. For each public chain, a later analysis derived a clonal expansion index from normalized ranks of inferred template counts within each repertoire. Generation probabilities in a later analysis came from a VDJ recombination model fitted to out-of-frame rearrangements, and those results were checked against IGoR. A later analysis scored TCR-TCR, TCR-HLA and TCR-CMV co-occurrence with hypergeometric tests, applying a repertoire-size bias correction to TCR pairs. To estimate false discovery rates, a later analysis permuted the HLA or CMV assignments 20 times. In a later analysis, co-occurring TCRs were grouped with DBSCAN, and TCRdist sequence similarity was added when clustering was performed within HLA-allele-positive subsets. Repertoires with fewer than 30,000 or more than 120,000 public chains were left out of co-occurrence clustering, as were five repertoires with anomalous nucleotide sharing. Entries here come from immuneACCESS through TCRdb and include only in-frame sequences with V and J called. Some clones fail to appear in such tables; in the studies checked, an unresolved V gene covers under half of the shortfall, and the cause of the remainder is unknown. D and trimming were read from the DNA, whereas the V and J calls and clone size are those reported in that table. The sample yields 150,000 to 200,000 clones; around 80% were counted once. 4% to 6% of the sample lies in the top ten.

A word on this clone: Its cognate antigen has yet to be identified. One base away there is no much larger clone; base qualities are not given.

The cohort comprised 670 or so healthy bone marrow donors. All cohort members were sampled while nominally healthy, although unrecorded immune exposures were likely present. The donor was CMV seronegative and was included in the group of several hundred seronegative cohort members. Every donor gave a peripheral blood sample, and the peripheral blood mononuclear cells from that sample were used for TCR beta sequencing. Genomic DNA extraction from the blood cell samples was performed with the Qiagen DNeasy Blood Extraction Kit. The research as a whole found: The 87-base-pair reads could not distinguish some IMGT-functional V segments, including TRBV6-2 and TRBV6-3, so those segments were excluded. In a later analysis, the rate of TCR association differed among HLA loci, with DRB1 alleles having the most associated TCRs and HLA-C alleles having the fewest. This cohort had only TCR beta chains sequenced, and the lack of alpha or paired-chain data limited which features could be detected. A later analysis reported that several top co-occurrence clusters appeared linked to parvovirus B19, influenza, CMV and Epstein-Barr virus. The authors suggested that the approach could potentially be generalized to other disease states and immunological phenotypes. Compared with equally common non-associated chains, HLA-associated TCR beta chains in a later analysis were more clonally expanded and had lower generation probabilities. CMV serostatus was the only immune exposure information available for the cohort. A few of the identified cytomegalovirus-associated TCR beta chains were confirmed in vitro to be specific for cytomegalovirus antigens. Most CMV-associated TCR beta chains appeared to be HLA-restricted in a later analysis, and the HLA associations seemed to be driven largely by CMV exposure. In both the original and validation cohorts, the classifier was reported to diagnose cytomegalovirus status with high specificity and sensitivity. Because counts were too low, about 15 rarely observed V segments, including chromosome 9 orphons, were left out of the earlier analysis of about 500 of the donors. A group of highly shared sequence variants was considered likely to be a technical artifact of the sequencing pipeline. A further reported finding was that TCR beta sequences accurately predicted the HLA-A and HLA-B alleles for most subjects in the first cohort. The study gave a list of 150 to 200 TCR beta chains associated with cytomegalovirus. V-gene and J-gene trimming of TCR beta chains was associated with a missense DCLRE1C variant in a later genetic analysis, and the association was replicated in an independent cohort. Assigning TCR associations to individual alleles was difficult when HLA alleles, especially DR and DQ, strongly co-occurred. An earlier analysis of several hundred of the donors showed that most TCR beta V segments appeared in productive rearrangements either about 87% or about 30% of the time, which broadly matched IMGT annotations. According to a later genetic analysis, donors in an Asian-associated ancestry cluster had fewer N-insertions in productive TCRs than the approximately 710-donor mean. Presence/absence analyses assumed roughly uniform sequencing depth across donors, an assumption that may not hold. Most TCR sequences were seen in very few donors, while some public TCRs were found in many individuals. HLA typing was unavailable for some donors at each locus, so association tests used only the typed subset. Specific HLA alleles were associated with 18,000 or so TCR beta sequences at a false discovery rate of 0.05 in a later analysis. Linkage disequilibrium might explain the correlated functional status among segregating V segments, but an unknown experimental factor could not be excluded.

In the germline V gene, CDR1 corresponds to WSHSY and CDR2 to SAAADI. From V the trimming removes 6 bases and from J it removes 2 bases, while the gene matches leave 9 bases of the junction unaccounted for. From the cysteine up to the phenylalanine, the CDR3 has a length of 15 residues. The read is trimmed to its CDR3 DNA, 45 bases read in frame from base 1. The sequenced sample was PBMCs. This chain is built from TRBV10-2 and TRBJ2-7; a stretch of 8 junction bases matches TRBD1. This sequence originates from a man aged 18 to 30 in good health and CMV-seronegative. CDR3 sequence: CASRIQGVQTYEQYF. The DNA sequence is as follows: TGCGCCAGCAGGATACAGGGGGTTCAGACCTACGAGCAGTACTTC.